This T cell receptor beta chain was recovered during a study of blood T cell repertoires in COVID-19. Overall study: The United States, Italy and Spain were the sources of the acute and convalescent COVID-19 samples. Nucleic acid was either cDNA or gDNA, and it came from T cells, B-cell-depleted T cells, or PBMCs.

Membership in each cohort depended on participant-reported clinical history. Per the authors' pipeline: Reference gene primers were amplified, and this amplification served to estimate nucleated cell counts. Using immunoSEQ multiplex PCR, the repertoire was profiled, and TCRdb retains in-frame clones only, with some absent. The DNA was the basis for D and trimming; V, J and clone size are from that table. The repertoire consists of about 240,000 clones, with approximately 86% occurring once and the leading ten covering 3.3%. Trimming stripped 0 bases from V and 7 bases from J, with 10 bases between. Germline CDR1 and CDR2: MNHEY and SMNVEV (reference sequence). The CDR3 is 14 amino acids.

The rearrangement uses TRBV27 and TRBJ1-5, with D hard to call. The receptor's source is a woman between 40 and 50 years old with acute COVID-19. Sequencing was carried out using PBMCs or T cells enriched from blood (not recorded which). The CDR3, as DNA: TGTGCCAGCAGTTTATCGCGAGGGCGCCAGCCCCAGCATTTT. This codes for CASSLSRGRQPQHF.